This T cell receptor (beta chain) was obtained from a study of blood T cell repertoires in COVID-19. As for the study in general: T cells, B-cell-depleted T cells, or PBMCs supplied cDNA or gDNA.

V shed 5 bases and J shed 8 bases, with 13 bases lying between them. The CDR3 spans 13 residues. Germline CDR1 reads WNHNN; CDR2 reads SYGVQD (reference sequence). Original processing notes: Reference gene primer amplification in the assay estimated nucleated cell counts. Profiling relied on immunoSEQ multiplex PCR, and the TCRdb table lists in-frame clones only, not all of them. The V and J calls and clone size were taken over from that table, and D and trimming were inferred from the DNA. The table has 86,000 or so clones, around nine tenths seen once. This receptor was taken from a man aged 50 to 60 with active or convalescent COVID-19. Sequences were obtained from peripheral blood. The V and J genes are TRBV10-1 and TRBJ2-1; possible D gene TRBD2, 6 bases. CDR3 sequence: CASSSAGTDEQFF. The DNA of the CDR3 is TGCGCCAGCAGTAGTGCGGGGACCGATGAGCAGTTCTTC.